Below, 24 T cell receptor beta chains from the same sample are listed, as sequenced in a study of immune heterogeneity within non-small cell lung tumors. A first 10-cycle multiplex round used 32 V-gene and 13 J-gene primers on TCR beta CDR3. TCRdb independently ran MiXCR on the multiplex PCR reads; one entry per CDR3 protein. The sample holds over 10,000 distinct CDR3 sequences, around a quarter seen once. Template came from bulk tumor genomic DNA, at 550 to 700 ng per sample. Biopsies, several per primary tumor and spaced far apart, were collected during surgery. Undergoing curative surgery were patients whose non-small cell lung cancer was untreated and newly diagnosed. Sequenced sample: lung tumor tissue. These receptor sequences come from a man between 45 and 60 years old with non-small cell lung cancer.

This clonotype is medium-sized. This chain uses TRBV28 with TRBJ2-7; D possibly corresponds to TRBD2 (5 bases). Germline CDR1 is MDHEN and CDR2 is SYDVKM. Trimming removed 5 bases from V and 2 bases from J, with 13 bases in between. CDR3 length: 14 residues. Here the CDR3 reads CASSGSAPPYEQYF. CDR3 bases: TGTGCCAGCAGTGGGAGTGCTCCTCCCTACGAGCAGTACTTC.

This clonotype has more than one count but fewer than ten. The J gene is TRBJ1-1, the V gene TRBV5-6; 7 positions match TRBD1. Germline CDR1 SGHDT, CDR2 YYEEEE. The CDR3 totals 15 residues. With 2 bases clipped from V and 0 bases from J, the junction kept 4 bases outside the gene matches. The CDR3 reads CASSLQGRLNTEAFF. The CDR3 DNA sequence: TGTGCCAGCAGCTTACAGGGGAGACTGAACACTGAAGCTTTCTTT.

About this clonotype itself: A much larger clone differs from this one at a single base, so this may be a read error. The V gene is TRBV9, the J gene TRBJ2-7; 14 bases agree with TRBD2. V lost 6 bases to trimming and J lost 3 bases; unmatched junction nucleotides: 2. The CDR3 contains 14 residues. Germline V gene data show CDR1 as SGDLS and CDR2 as YYNGEE. Here the CDR3 reads CASTGLAGGYEQYF. The CDR3 coding sequence is TGTGCCAGCACCGGACTAGCGGGGGGCTACGAGCAGTACTTC.

The sample holds many counts of this clonotype. The chain carries TRBV7-9 and TRBJ2-1; D possibly matches TRBD1 or TRBD2 (6 bases each). V was shortened by 3 bases and J by 2 bases, with 17 bases between the two germline ends. This CDR3 is built from 17 residues. Germline CDR1 SEHNR, CDR2 FQNEAQ (reference sequence). CDR3 DNA: TGTGCCAGCAGCTTGGGGGGCACAGGGCTAACCTACAATGAGCAGTTCTTC. This translates into CASSLGGTGLTYNEQFF. Full variable domain (rest looked up from reference TRBV7-9 and TRBJ2-1): DTGVSQNPRHKITKRGQNVTFRCDPISEHNRLYWYRQTLGQGPEFLTYFQNEAQLEKSRLLSDRFSAERPKGSFSTLEIQRTEQGDSAMYLCASSLGGTGLTYNEQFFGPGTRLTVL.

In its sample, this clonotype was seen a few times. The rearrangement joins TRBV14 to TRBJ2-2; D is unclear. The CDR3 runs to 14 residues. Germline assignment: CDR1 SGHDN and CDR2 FVKESK. Trimming took 0 bases from V and 4 from J, leaving 6 bases between them. The CDR3 loop is CASSQEIPTGELFF. In DNA form, the CDR3 reads TGTGCCAGCAGCCAAGAAATCCCCACCGGGGAGCTGTTTTTT.

By its share, this clonotype is medium-sized. The chain joins TRBV10-1 to TRBJ1-1; no reliable D call. CDR1 WNHNN and CDR2 SYGVQD come from the germline V gene (reference sequence). CDR3 length: 14 residues. Between the trimmed V and J ends, which lost 2 bases and 1 base, there was a span of 8 bases. CDR3 amino acids: CASSEGPTNTEAFF. The CDR3 bases are TGCGCCAGCAGTGAGGGACCGACGAACACTGAAGCTTTCTTT.

Comments on this clonotype: Given the absence of the conserved phenylalanine or tryptophan at the CDR3 end, a read error is likely. The chain joins TRBV11-2 to TRBJ2-5; D is unresolved. The germline V gene encodes CDR1 SGHAT and CDR2 FQNNGV. The CDR3 covers 15 residues. Trimming shortened V by 5 bases and J by 5 bases, and 18 bases separated the two germline ends. The CDR3 region is CASSPREGFRETQYL. CDR3 coding DNA: TGTGCCAGCAGCCCGAGAGAAGGATTTCGCGAGACCCAGTACCTC.

This clonotype was counted many times. The chain couples TRBV10-2 to TRBJ1-4; D not resolved. V dropped 0 bases and J dropped 6 bases, with 20 bases sitting between them. Germline-derived CDR1 and CDR2 are WSHSY and SAAADI. The CDR3 contains 18 residues. CDR3 bases: TGCGCCAGCAGTGAGTCGTTTGGAAAGGTCGCGATTGATGAAAAACTGTTTTTT. Translated: CASSESFGKVAIDEKLFF.

This clonotype has a count of ten or more. The V gene is TRBV7-2, the J gene TRBJ1-5; tentative D call: TRBD1 (5 bases). V shed 5 bases and J shed 6 bases, with 11 bases lying between them. Germline V gene sequence: CDR1 SGHTA, CDR2 FQGNSA. The CDR3 contains 13 residues. The CDR3 reads CASSPPGGQPQHF. The CDR3, as DNA: TGTGCCAGCAGCCCCCCTGGGGGTCAGCCCCAGCATTTT.

This clonotype was seen just once. Germline is not matched at one junction end, which may reflect a read error. The V call is TRBV28, the J call TRBJ1-3; TRBD1 agrees at 8 bases. CDR1 and CDR2 (germline): MDHEN, SYDVKM. The CDR3 has 18 amino acids. The CDR3 loop is CQQFPLRGQGGSGNTIYF. Here the CDR3 DNA reads TGCCAGCAGTTCCCCCTCCGTGGACAGGGAGGATCTGGAAACACCATATATTTT.

The V call is TRBV19, the J call TRBJ2-1; possibly TRBD2 for D (6 bases). The V gene's germline CDR1 is LNHDA and CDR2 SQIVND (reference sequence). Trimming removed 1 base from V and 6 bases from J, with 22 bases in between. The CDR3 runs to 18 residues. The DNA of the CDR3 is TGTGCCAGTAGTATAGTATTCGGGAGTGCTCTTCCTAGCAATGAGCAGTTCTTC. It encodes CASSIVFGSALPSNEQFF.

This clonotype was recorded at least ten times. V gene TRBV6-1 combines with J gene TRBJ1-5; D perhaps matches TRBD1 (6 bases). Germline CDR1 MNHNS, CDR2 SASEGT. V lost 4 bases to trimming and J lost 0 bases, with 22 bases between them. The CDR3 has 19 residues. As DNA, the CDR3 is TGTGCCAGCAGTGGAAAAACAGGGTCCCCCGCTTATAGCAATCAGCCCCAGCATTTT. This sequence encodes CASSGKTGSPAYSNQPQHF.

About this clonotype: Compared with germline, one end of the junction differs, possibly owing to a read error. The chain joins TRBV14 to TRBJ2-2; D ambiguous. CDR3 length equals 12 residues. Germline V gene sequence: CDR1 SGHDN, CDR2 FVKESK. The CDR3 loop is CASTQDVGELFF. The CDR3 DNA sequence: TGCGCCAGCACCCAAGATGTCGGGGAGCTGTTTTTT.

This clonotype was detected many times. The CDR3 spells CASSDLSAGQPQHF. CDR3 bases: TGTGCCAGCAGTGATCTCTCGGCGGGTCAGCCCCAGCATTTT. The V gene is TRBV6-1, the J gene TRBJ1-5, with D uncertain. The germline V and J ends were trimmed by 3 bases and 6 bases, with 12 bases remaining between them. This CDR3 has 14 amino acids. Germline V gene data show CDR1 as MNHNS and CDR2 as SASEGT.

This clonotype was picked up a small number of times. This may be a read error, as it is one base from a much larger clone. The V call is TRBV9, the J call TRBJ2-2; TRBD2 aligns across 8 bases. This CDR3 has 15 residues. The V gene's germline CDR1 is SGDLS and CDR2 YYNGEE. This CDR3 reads CVSSVGPSGTGELFF. The DNA for the CDR3 is TGTGTCAGCAGCGTTGGTCCTAGCGGGACCGGGGAGCTGTTTTTT.

This clonotype was counted many times. The gene calls are TRBV20-1 and TRBJ2-1, with no clear D. The germline CDR1 and CDR2 sequences are DFQATT and SNEGSKA (reference sequence). Trimming removed 7 bases from V and 7 bases from J, with 17 bases in between. The CDR3 extends over 13 amino acids. The CDR3 sequence is CSVPGRLRNEQFF. CDR3 DNA: TGCAGTGTTCCGGGCCGTTTGCGGAATGAGCAGTTCTTC.

In the case of this clonotype: One end of the junction fails to match germline, which may point to a read error. The chain employs TRBV28 and TRBJ2-4; 10 positions match TRBD1. The V gene's germline CDR1 is MDHEN and CDR2 SYDVKM. The CDR3 sequence is 15 residues long. CDR3 region: CASSGRTGGGNIKYF. Written as DNA, the CDR3 is TGTGCCAGCAGTGGACGGACAGGGGGGGGGAACATTAAGTACTTC.

In this sample, this clonotype is medium-sized (0.01 to 0.1%). The chain employs TRBV24-1 and TRBJ1-2; 9 nucleotides align to TRBD1. Trimming removed 2 bases from V and 7 bases from J; junction bases left unmatched: 13. From germline, CDR1 is KGHDR and CDR2 SFDVKD. The CDR3 runs to 17 residues. The CDR3 is CATSDSTGTGYRSGYTF. The CDR3 region has the DNA TGTGCCACCAGTGATTCGACCGGGACAGGGTATCGAAGTGGCTACACCTTC.

This clonotype was seen at least ten times. The gene calls are TRBV5-1 and TRBJ1-4; D not resolved. The CDR3 is 17 amino acids. The V gene lost 0 bases and the J gene lost 0 bases, with 12 bases spanning the gap. Germline V gene sequence: CDR1 SGHRS, CDR2 YFSETQ. This CDR3 reads CASSLGLRTATNEKLFF. In DNA form, the CDR3 reads TGCGCCAGCAGCTTGGGACTCAGAACGGCAACTAATGAAAAACTGTTTTTT.

As to this clonotype: One end of the junction fails to match germline, which may point to a read error. The chain uses TRBV7-7 and TRBJ2-5; TRBD1 is a possible D gene (6 bases). The CDR3 extends over 13 amino acids. Germline loops: CDR1 SSHAT, CDR2 FNYEAQ (reference sequence). CDR3 sequence reads: CASSTGSGETQYF. In DNA form, the CDR3 reads TGTGCTAGCAGTACAGGGAGTGGAGAGACCCAGTACTTC. Combining the CDR3 with reference TRBV7-7 and TRBJ2-5 gives the whole variable domain GAGVSQSPRYKVTKRGQDVTLRCDPISSHATLYWYQQALGQGPEFLTYFNYEAQPDKSGLPSDRFSAERPEGSISTLTIQRTEQRDSAMYRCASSTGSGETQYFGPGTRLLVL.

The chain uses TRBV7-8 and TRBJ1-5; the D is unclear. The ends were cut back, 2 bases at V and 6 bases at J, with 14 bases in the middle. The CDR3 is made up of 15 amino acids. From germline, CDR1 is SGHVS and CDR2 FQNEAQ. The CDR3 reads CASSLSRQIGQPQHF. CDR3 nucleotide sequence: TGTGCCAGCAGCTTATCCAGACAAATCGGTCAGCCCCAGCATTTT.

In this sample, this clonotype turned up a few times. The rearrangement links TRBV13 to TRBJ1-1; TRBD1 aligns across 8 bases. The CDR3 has 15 amino acids. The V gene end was trimmed by 5 bases and the J gene end by 4 bases; junction bases not matched to a gene: 9. The germline CDR1 and CDR2 sequences are PRHDT and FYEKMQ (reference sequence). This CDR3 is CASSDRTGMGTEAFF. For the CDR3, the DNA is TGTGCCAGCAGCGACCGGACAGGGATGGGCACTGAAGCTTTCTTT.

With regard to this clonotype: Being one base from a much bigger clone, this may be a read error. The rearrangement uses TRBV13 and TRBJ2-2, with 7 bases fitting TRBD2. The CDR3 covers 18 residues. Looked up from germline, CDR1 is PRHDT and CDR2 is FYEKMQ (reference sequence). CDR3 sequence: CVSSPDELREGDTGELFF. The CDR3 nucleotides read TGTGTCAGCAGCCCCGATGAGTTGAGGGAGGGCGACACCGGGGAGCTGTTTTTT. Supplemented by reference TRBV13 and TRBJ2-2, the full variable domain reads AAGVIQSPRHLIKEKRETATLKCYPIPRHDTVYWYQQGPGQDPQFLISFYEKMQSDKGSIPDRFSAQQFSDYHSELNMSSLELGDSALYFCVSSPDELREGDTGELFFGEGSRLTVL.

The CDR3 nucleotides are TGTGCCAGCAGCCTTACAGGTTGTGAAAAACTGTTTTTT. Amino acids: CASSLTGCEKLFF. The J gene is TRBJ1-4, the V gene TRBV3-1; the D gene is possibly TRBD1 (5 bases). Germline V lookup: CDR1 LGHDT, CDR2 YNNKEL (reference sequence). This CDR3 has 13 residues. V shed 4 bases and J shed 7 bases, with 10 bases lying between them.